This T cell receptor beta chain comes out of a study of beta chain features in type 1 diabetes. Whole-study findings and limits: Among all four CD4+ subsets, Type 1 diabetes patients had TCRB CDR3s that were moderately but significantly shorter. Whether HLA type affects TCRB rearrangement stayed undetermined in the present work. Among patients, naive, central memory and Treg TCRB repertoires appeared more similar than among healthy donors.

The entirety of the isolated RNA underwent reverse transcription, so expressed TCRB transcripts were sequenced. This table comes from immunoSEQ multiplex PCR, and its TCRdb copy is limited to in-frame clones, with some not included. The sample gives 680,000 or so clones, 13% of which show up once; 0.022% is in the top ten. The V end lost 8 bases, the J end lost 2 bases, and 8 bases lay between the germline ends. The CDR3 consists of 12 residues. Germline V lookup: CDR1 MDHEN, CDR2 SYDVKM. The table lists this clone with a few counts. Its cognate antigen is unknown. The chain couples TRBV28 to TRBJ2-3; D is uncertain. The sequenced sample was naive CD4+ T cells from blood. The receptor's source is a man aged 18 to 29 with type 1 diabetes. CDR3 sequence (DNA): TGTGCCAGCGCCGACTTCACAGATACGCAGTATTTT. It codes for CASADFTDTQYF.